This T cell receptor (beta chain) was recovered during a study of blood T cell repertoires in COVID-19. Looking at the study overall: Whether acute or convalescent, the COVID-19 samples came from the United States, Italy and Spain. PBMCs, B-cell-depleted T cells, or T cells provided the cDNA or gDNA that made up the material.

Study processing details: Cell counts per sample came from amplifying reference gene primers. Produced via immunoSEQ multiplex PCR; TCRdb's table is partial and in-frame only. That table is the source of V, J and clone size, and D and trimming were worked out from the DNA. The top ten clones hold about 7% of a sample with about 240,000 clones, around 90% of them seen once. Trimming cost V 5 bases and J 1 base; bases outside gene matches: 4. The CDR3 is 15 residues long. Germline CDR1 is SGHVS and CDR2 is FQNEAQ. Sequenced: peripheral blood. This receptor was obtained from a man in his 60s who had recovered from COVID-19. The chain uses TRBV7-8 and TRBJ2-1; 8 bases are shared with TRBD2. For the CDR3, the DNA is TGTGCCAGCAGCGCCCGGGGGGGATCCTACAATGAGCAGTTCTTC. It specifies CASSARGGSYNEQFF.